This T cell receptor beta chain was found in a study of blood T cell repertoires in COVID-19. Study details: Both acute and convalescent COVID-19 samples were obtained from the United States, Italy and Spain. In each case, the material was cDNA or gDNA derived from T cells, B-cell-depleted T cells, or PBMCs.

In the study's own analysis: Quantification of nucleated cells was approximated via reference gene primer amplification. Measured with immunoSEQ multiplex PCR; TCRdb has only the in-frame clones, and not every one. V and J calls and clone size are as listed in that table; D and trimming were resolved from the DNA. Among about 260,000 clones, about 91% were seen once, and the ten largest hold just over 2.5%. CDR1 and CDR2 from the germline V gene are MDHEN and SYDVKM. This CDR3 spans 16 amino acids. V trimming: 4 bases; J trimming: 4 bases; junction bases outside the gene matches: 13. The chain links TRBV28 to TRBJ2-7, with 7 bases aligning to TRBD1. This receptor was taken from a person in their late teens or twenties with COVID-19, enrolled during active disease. Sequences were obtained from peripheral blood. The CDR3 region has the DNA TGTGCCAGCAGTTCCCAACCTCCGGGACAGACTTACGAGCAGTACTTC. This encodes CASSSQPPGQTYEQYF.